Below are 21 T cell receptor beta chains sequenced from a single sample in a study of blood T cell repertoires in COVID-19. Profiling relied on immunoSEQ multiplex PCR, and the TCRdb table lists in-frame clones only, not all of them. Counted here are about 260,000 clones, 75% to 90% occurring once; the ten biggest clones make up approximately 4%. Material: peripheral blood. The receptors shown here come from a woman aged 40-49 years with acute or convalescent COVID-19.

V and J are TRBV6-5 and TRBJ1-2; D not certain. This CDR3 contains 12 residues. Germline V lookup: CDR1 MNHEY, CDR2 SVGAGI. V lost 1 base to trimming and J lost 4 bases, with 4 bases between them. CDR3: CASSYYSYGYTF. The CDR3 DNA is TGTGCCAGCAGTTACTATAGCTATGGCTACACCTTC.

As DNA, the CDR3 is TGTGCCAGCAGCAGGTCGGAGGGGACGAGGAATGAGCAGTTCTTC. It encodes CASSRSEGTRNEQFF. This chain joins TRBV7-8 and TRBJ2-1; D perhaps matches TRBD2 (6 bases). Trimming left V 5 bases short and J 7 bases short, with 18 bases between. The length of the CDR3 is 15 residues. From germline, CDR1 is SGHVS and CDR2 FQNEAQ.

The genes are TRBV2 and TRBJ1-3; TRBD1 matches 8 bases. The CDR3 extends over 14 amino acids. With 4 bases clipped from V and 4 bases from J, the junction kept 3 bases outside the gene matches. The germline gives CDR1 SNHLY, CDR2 FYNNEI. CDR3 nucleotide sequence: TGTGCCAGCAGTGGGGACAGGCAAGGAAACACCATATATTTT. It is translated as CASSGDRQGNTIYF.

V usage is TRBV7-2 and J usage is TRBJ1-2, with a tentative D call TRBD1 (6 bases). V shed 5 bases and J shed 5 bases, with 18 bases lying between them. The CDR3 loop spans 15 amino acids. Germline CDR1 is SGHTA and CDR2 is FQGNSA. The CDR3 reads CASSLGAGGSYGYTF. The CDR3 DNA follows: TGTGCCAGCAGCCTAGGCGCGGGGGGCTCTTATGGCTACACCTTC.

The J gene is TRBJ2-7, the V gene TRBV6-1; D might be TRBD1 (6 bases). Germline CDR1 MNHNS, CDR2 SASEGT. The CDR3 is made up of 15 amino acids. V was pared by 3 bases and J by 7 bases, with 19 bases between. The CDR3 reads CASSDRGRQLREQYV. The CDR3 region has the DNA TGTGCCAGCAGTGACAGGGGAAGGCAACTTAGGGAGCAGTACGTC.

The chain has TRBV30 and TRBJ2-1; 9 nucleotides match TRBD2. CDR1 and CDR2 from the germline V gene are GTSNPN and SVGIG (reference sequence). V shed 5 bases and J 4 bases; nucleotides not matched to a gene: 6. CDR3 length: 14 residues. This chain's CDR3 is CAWYRTSAYNEQFF. CDR3 in DNA: TGTGCCTGGTATAGGACTAGCGCTTACAATGAGCAGTTCTTC.

V and J are TRBV2 and TRBJ2-5; 8 bases align to TRBD2. V shed 8 bases, J shed 3 bases, and the junction held 8 bases outside the gene matches. This CDR3 comprises 14 residues. Per germline, CDR1 SNHLY and CDR2 FYNNEI. Here the CDR3 DNA reads TGTGCCAGCCGGAGGGCGGGGGGCGAAGAGACCCAGTACTTC. Translating it yields CASRRAGGEETQYF.

V gene TRBV3-1 (or the pseudogene TRBV3-2) combines with J gene TRBJ1-2; D uncertain. The V end lost 0 bases, the J end lost 4 bases, and 12 bases lay between the germline ends. The CDR3 has 15 residues. Germline CDR1 LGHDT, CDR2 YNNKEL (reference sequence). CDR3 nucleotides: TGTGCCAGCAGCCAAGATCCCCAGGCCCGCTATGGCTACACCTTC. It specifies CASSQDPQARYGYTF.

This chain joins TRBV27 and TRBJ2-3, with 10 bases aligning to TRBD2. This CDR3 has 18 residues. CDR1 is MNHEY and CDR2 is SMNVEV in the germline V gene (reference sequence). Trimming removed 5 bases from V and 5 bases from J; junction bases left unmatched: 16. CDR3 residues: CASSKKAATSGYRDTQYF. The DNA for the CDR3 is TGTGCCAGCAGTAAAAAAGCGGCGACTAGCGGGTATAGAGATACGCAGTATTTT.

The V call is TRBV7-9, the J call TRBJ2-3; the D is unclear. The CDR3 loop spans 17 amino acids. Germline values: CDR1 SEHNR, CDR2 FQNEAQ (reference sequence). Trimming took 2 bases from V and 0 from J, leaving 15 bases between them. CDR3 nucleotides: TGTGCCAGCAGCTTACTGGGCGCTTTAGGTAGCACAGATACGCAGTATTTT. Protein product: CASSLLGALGSTDTQYF.

The rearrangement uses TRBV10-3 and TRBJ1-2; D not resolved. This CDR3 spans 11 amino acids. Trimming removed 10 bases at V and 9 bases at J, with 15 bases between. Germline loops: CDR1 ENHRY, CDR2 SYGVKD. CDR3 DNA: TGTGCCACCATTGCGGGATCGAGCTACACCTTC. Translation: CATIAGSSYTF.

This clone was picked up a small number of times. V is TRBV7-6 and J is TRBJ1-6, with a tentative D call TRBD1 (5 bases). The CDR3 contains 13 residues. The germline V gene encodes CDR1 SGHVS and CDR2 FNYEAQ. V was trimmed by 7 bases and J by 8 bases, leaving 12 bases between them. CDR3 residues: CASTPGGYSPLHF. The CDR3 DNA reads as TGTGCCAGCACCCCCGGGGGATATTCACCCCTCCACTTT. The full variable domain, in which reference TRBV7-6 and TRBJ1-6 provide the parts outside the CDR3, is GAGVSQSPRYKVTKRGQDVALRCDPISGHVSLYWYRQALGQGPEFLTYFNYEAQQDKSGLPNDRFSAERPEGSISTLTIQRTEQRDSAMYRCASTPGGYSPLHFGNGTRLTVT.

The V and J genes are TRBV12-3 or TRBV12-4 and TRBJ1-2, with 9 bases aligning to TRBD1. This CDR3 region has 13 residues. With 1 base clipped from V and 6 bases from J, the junction kept 0 bases outside the gene matches. The CDR3 loop is CASSLGDRDGYTF. CDR3 DNA: TGTGCCAGCAGTTTAGGGGACAGGGATGGCTACACCTTC.

CDR3 sequence: CASSKWVPQRGGDTGELFF. In nucleotides, the CDR3 is TGTGCCAGCAGCAAATGGGTACCACAGCGGGGAGGCGACACCGGGGAGCTGTTTTTT. This chain links TRBV21-1 with TRBJ2-2; TRBD2, the table's D call, lacks a check against the DNA. TRBV21-1 constitutes a pseudogene. CDR3 length: 19 residues.

The CDR3, as DNA: TGTGCCAGCAGTGGCAGGGGGCTGGCGTGGGGGAGACAAGAGACCCAGTACTTC. It specifies CASSGRGLAWGRQETQYF. V gene TRBV25-1 combines with J gene TRBJ2-5, with 8 bases that match TRBD1. The germline V gene has CDR1 MGHDK and CDR2 SYGVNS. This CDR3 has 18 amino acids. V gave up 4 bases and J gave up 2 bases; unmatched junction bases: 15.

J is TRBJ2-1 and V is TRBV5-5, with D perhaps TRBD2 (5 bases). Germline assignment: CDR1 SGHKS and CDR2 YYEKEE (reference sequence). CDR3 length: 15 residues. The V end lost 4 bases, the J end lost 2 bases, and 13 bases lay between the germline ends. CDR3 region: CASSPGSRAYNEQFF. In nucleotides, the CDR3 is TGTGCCAGCAGCCCCGGTTCGCGGGCCTACAATGAGCAGTTCTTC.

The gene calls are TRBV19 and TRBJ2-5, with D maybe TRBD2 (6 bases). Deletions cut 5 bases from V and 4 bases from J, with 17 bases between. Germline V lookup: CDR1 LNHDA, CDR2 SQIVND (reference sequence). The CDR3 spans 15 residues. CDR3: CASSALDSGRETQYF. The CDR3 bases are TGTGCCAGTAGTGCCCTCGACTCCGGGAGAGAGACCCAGTACTTC.

The J gene is TRBJ1-6, the V gene TRBV10-2, with D possibly TRBD1 on 5 matching bases. The germline CDR1 and CDR2 sequences are WSHSY and SAAADI. The CDR3 is 13 residues long. V shed 5 bases and J shed 7 bases, with 9 bases lying between them. The CDR3 DNA reads as TGCGCCAGCAGTAGGGGTGAAAATTCACCCCTCCACTTT. Protein sequence: CASSRGENSPLHF.

V usage is TRBV20-1 and J usage is TRBJ1-1; no clear D gene. CDR1 and CDR2 from the germline V gene are DFQATT and SNEGSKA (reference sequence). The CDR3 is made up of 11 amino acids. With 3 bases removed from V and 7 bases from J, the gap between germline ends came to 9 bases. DNA for the CDR3: TGCAGTGCTAGGTGGCAGATTGAAGCTTTCTTT. Protein product: CSARWQIEAFF.

J is TRBJ1-2 and V is TRBV28, with 7 bases that match TRBD1. V gave up 5 bases and J gave up 2 bases; unmatched junction bases: 8. Germline V gene sequence: CDR1 MDHEN, CDR2 SYDVKM. This CDR3 has 15 amino acids. The CDR3 loop is CASSQRQGRNYGYTF. CDR3 coding DNA: TGTGCCAGCAGTCAACGACAGGGTAGGAACTATGGCTACACCTTC.

The chain links TRBV18 to TRBJ1-2; possibly TRBD1 for D (6 bases). This CDR3 is built from 14 residues. Trimming took 3 bases from V and 0 from J, leaving 8 bases between them. Germline CDR1 KGHSH, CDR2 LQKENI. The CDR3 DNA is TGTGCCAGCTCACCGGGGGACACTAACTATGGCTACACCTTC. Translation gives CASSPGDTNYGYTF.